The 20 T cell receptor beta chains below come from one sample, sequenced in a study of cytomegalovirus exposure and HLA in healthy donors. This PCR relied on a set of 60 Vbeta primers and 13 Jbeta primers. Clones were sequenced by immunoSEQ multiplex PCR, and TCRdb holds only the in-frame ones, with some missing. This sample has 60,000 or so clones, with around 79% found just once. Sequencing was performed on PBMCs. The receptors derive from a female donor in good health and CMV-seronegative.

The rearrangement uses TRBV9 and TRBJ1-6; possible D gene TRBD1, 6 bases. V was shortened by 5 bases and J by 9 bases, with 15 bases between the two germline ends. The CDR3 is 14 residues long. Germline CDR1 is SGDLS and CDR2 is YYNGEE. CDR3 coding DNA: TGTGCCAGCAGGCACAGGGTAGGCGGTTCACCCCTCCACTTT. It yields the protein CASRHRVGGSPLHF.

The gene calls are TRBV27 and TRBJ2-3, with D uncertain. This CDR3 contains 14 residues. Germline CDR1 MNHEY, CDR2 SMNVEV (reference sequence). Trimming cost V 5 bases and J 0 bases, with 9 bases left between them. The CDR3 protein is CASSARSSTDTQYF. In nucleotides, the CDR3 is TGTGCCAGCAGTGCCCGGTCCAGCACAGATACGCAGTATTTT.

The CDR3 spells CASSLAGTGSETQYF. For the CDR3, the DNA is TGCGCCAGCAGCTTGGCCGGGACAGGGTCGGAGACCCAGTACTTC. This rearrangement joins TRBV5-1 to TRBJ2-5, with 9 nucleotides matching TRBD1. CDR3 size: 15 residues. V shed 0 bases, J shed 5 bases, and the junction held 5 bases outside the gene matches. Looked up from germline, CDR1 is SGHRS and CDR2 is YFSETQ.

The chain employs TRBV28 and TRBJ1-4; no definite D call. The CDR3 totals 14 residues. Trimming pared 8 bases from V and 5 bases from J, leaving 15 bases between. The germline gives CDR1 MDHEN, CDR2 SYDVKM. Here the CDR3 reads CASGGLALNEKLFF. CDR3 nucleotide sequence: TGTGCCAGCGGCGGACTGGCCCTGAATGAAAAACTGTTTTTT.

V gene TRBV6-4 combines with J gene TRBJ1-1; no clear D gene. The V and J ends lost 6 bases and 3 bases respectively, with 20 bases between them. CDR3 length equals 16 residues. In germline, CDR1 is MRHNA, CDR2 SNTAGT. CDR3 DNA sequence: TGTGCCAGCAGACGTAGTGGTTTGGCGGGAGACACTGAAGCTTTCTTT. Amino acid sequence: CASRRSGLAGDTEAFF.

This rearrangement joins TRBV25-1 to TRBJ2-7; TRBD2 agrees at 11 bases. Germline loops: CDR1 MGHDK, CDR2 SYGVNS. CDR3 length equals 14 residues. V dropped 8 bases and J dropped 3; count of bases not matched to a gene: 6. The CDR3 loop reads CASETSGKVYEQYF. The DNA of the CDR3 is TGTGCCAGCGAGACTAGCGGGAAGGTCTACGAGCAGTACTTC.

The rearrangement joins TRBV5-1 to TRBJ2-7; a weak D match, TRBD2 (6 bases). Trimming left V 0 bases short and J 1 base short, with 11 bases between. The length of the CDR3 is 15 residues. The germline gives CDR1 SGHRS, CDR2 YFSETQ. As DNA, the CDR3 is TGCGCCAGCAGCTTGGCGGGGACTCGATCCTACGAGCAGTACTTC. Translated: CASSLAGTRSYEQYF.

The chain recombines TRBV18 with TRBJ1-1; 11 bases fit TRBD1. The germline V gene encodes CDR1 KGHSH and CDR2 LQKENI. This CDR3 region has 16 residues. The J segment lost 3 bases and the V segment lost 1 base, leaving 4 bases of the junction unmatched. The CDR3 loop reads CASSPRQGQGDTEAFF. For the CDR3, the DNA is TGTGCCAGCTCACCACGTCAGGGACAGGGGGACACTGAAGCTTTCTTT.

The CDR3: CASSLEQLTEQFF. The CDR3 nucleotides read TGCGCCAGCAGCTTGGAACAGCTCACCGAGCAGTTCTTC. The chain has TRBV5-1 and TRBJ2-1; no definite D call. From germline, CDR1 is SGHRS and CDR2 YFSETQ. The CDR3 is made up of 13 amino acids. Trimming shortened V by 0 bases and J by 10 bases, and 11 bases separated the two germline ends.

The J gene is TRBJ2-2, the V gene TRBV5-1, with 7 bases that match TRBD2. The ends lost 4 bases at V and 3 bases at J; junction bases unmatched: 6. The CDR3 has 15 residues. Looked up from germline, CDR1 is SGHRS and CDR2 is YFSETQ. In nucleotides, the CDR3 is TGCGCCAGCAGCCAAGGGACTACCTACACCGGGGAGCTGTTTTTT. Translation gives CASSQGTTYTGELFF.

The CDR3 loop is CASSSQAGRRVEQFF. The CDR3 nucleotides are TGTGCCAGCAGCTCCCAAGCGGGACGTCGCGTTGAGCAGTTCTTC. J is TRBJ2-1 and V is TRBV7-3; 7 bases match TRBD2. The V gene's germline CDR1 is SGHTA and CDR2 FQGTGA. This CDR3 is built from 15 residues. J gave up 9 bases and V 4 bases, and 12 bases lay outside the gene matches.

The CDR3 sequence: CASSSNPGGAGTDTQYF. The CDR3 DNA sequence: TGCGCCAGCAGCTCGAACCCAGGGGGCGCGGGCACAGATACGCAGTATTTT. The rearrangement joins TRBV5-1 to TRBJ2-3, with TRBD1 matching 8 bases. The CDR3 is made up of 17 amino acids. V shed 3 bases, J shed 1 base, and the junction held 10 bases outside the gene matches. Germline V gene lookup returns CDR1 SGHRS and CDR2 YFSETQ.

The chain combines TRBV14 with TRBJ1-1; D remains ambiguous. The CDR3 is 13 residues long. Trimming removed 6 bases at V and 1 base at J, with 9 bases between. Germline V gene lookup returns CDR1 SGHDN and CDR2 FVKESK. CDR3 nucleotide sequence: TGTGCCAGCAGGCCCGCCGGGAACACTGAAGCTTTCTTT. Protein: CASRPAGNTEAFF.

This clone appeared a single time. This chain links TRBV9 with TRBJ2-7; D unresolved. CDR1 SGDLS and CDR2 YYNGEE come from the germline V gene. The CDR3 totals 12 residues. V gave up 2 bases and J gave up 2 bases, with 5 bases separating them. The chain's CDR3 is CASSVPTYEQYF. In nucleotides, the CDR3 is TGTGCCAGCAGCGTCCCTACCTACGAGCAGTACTTC.

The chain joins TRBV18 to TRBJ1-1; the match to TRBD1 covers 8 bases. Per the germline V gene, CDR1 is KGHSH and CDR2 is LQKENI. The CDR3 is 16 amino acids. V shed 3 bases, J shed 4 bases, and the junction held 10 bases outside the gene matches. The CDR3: CASSPGQGAVGTEAFF. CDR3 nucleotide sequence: TGTGCCAGCTCACCCGGGCAGGGGGCAGTGGGCACTGAAGCTTTCTTT.

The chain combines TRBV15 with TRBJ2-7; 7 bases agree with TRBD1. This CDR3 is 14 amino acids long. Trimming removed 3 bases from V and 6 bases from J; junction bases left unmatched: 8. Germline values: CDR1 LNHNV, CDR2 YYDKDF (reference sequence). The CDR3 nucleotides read TGTGCCACCAGCAGGGGACAGTTACCTTCCGAGCAGTACTTC. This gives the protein CATSRGQLPSEQYF.

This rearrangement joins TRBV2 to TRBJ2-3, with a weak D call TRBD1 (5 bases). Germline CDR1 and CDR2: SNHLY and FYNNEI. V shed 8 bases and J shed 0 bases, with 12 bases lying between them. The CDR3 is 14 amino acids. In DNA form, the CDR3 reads TGTGCCAGCGTGGGGCGGATCAGCACAGATACGCAGTATTTT. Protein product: CASVGRISTDTQYF.

The CDR3 reads CASSLGSGMYEQYF. The CDR3 nucleotides read TGCGCCAGCAGCTTGGGGTCCGGGATGTACGAGCAGTACTTC. This chain connects TRBV5-1 to TRBJ2-5; the D gene is possibly TRBD2 (5 bases). TRBJ2-7 explains the end of the DNA better; the J call may be wrong. The CDR3 spans 14 residues. Per germline, CDR1 SGHRS and CDR2 YFSETQ.

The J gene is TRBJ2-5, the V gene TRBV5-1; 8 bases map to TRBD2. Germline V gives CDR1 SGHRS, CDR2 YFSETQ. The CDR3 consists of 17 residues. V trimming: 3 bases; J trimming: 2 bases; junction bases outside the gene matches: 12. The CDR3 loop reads CASSSGGAGVLQETQYF. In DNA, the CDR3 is TGCGCCAGCAGCTCGGGGGGGGCTGGTGTGCTGCAAGAGACCCAGTACTTC.

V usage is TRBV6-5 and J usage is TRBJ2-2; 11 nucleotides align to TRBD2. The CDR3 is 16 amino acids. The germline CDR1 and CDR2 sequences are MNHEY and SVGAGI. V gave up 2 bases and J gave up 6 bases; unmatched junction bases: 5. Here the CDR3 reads CASSYRLAGSPGELFF. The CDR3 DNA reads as TGTGCCAGCAGTTACCGACTAGCGGGATCTCCCGGGGAGCTGTTTTTT.